What follows are 18 T cell receptor beta chains derived from one specimen sequenced in a study of post-analysis software for immune sequencing data. Regarding the study as a whole: With TRBV5-6, TRBV5-1 and TRBV20-1 included, 4 or 5 TRBV segments were more frequent in patients than in controls.

Tagging with unique molecular identifiers was a feature of the TCR beta cDNA libraries. One entry per CDR3 protein, called by TCRdb with MiXCR from the PCR reads. The sample yields roughly 400,000 distinct CDR3 sequences, approximately 37% seen once. These receptors are not linked to any known antigen. The sequenced sample was blood. The receptors originated from a girl aged 2-10 years with multiple sclerosis.

This chain links TRBV7-3 with TRBJ2-3; D is possibly TRBD1 (5 bases). Germline V lookup: CDR1 SGHTA, CDR2 FQGTGA. V lost 1 base and J lost 1, with 12 bases in between. The CDR3 runs 16 residues. The CDR3 here is CASSLIPGPGTDTQYF. In DNA, the CDR3 is TGTGCCAGCAGCTTAATTCCAGGGCCTGGCACAGATACGCAGTATTTT.

This clonotype was recorded once. The junction and the germline gene differ at one end; a read error may be behind it. V and J are TRBV20-1 and TRBJ2-7, with TRBD1 identical over 7 bases. From germline, CDR1 is DFQATT and CDR2 SNEGSKA (reference sequence). This CDR3 is 12 amino acids long. The CDR3: CGATGQPYEQYF. The DNA of the CDR3 is TGCGGTGCTACGGGACAGCCCTACGAGCAGTACTTC.

Of note for this clonotype: An end of the junction differs from the germline gene, which may be a read error. This sequence joins TRBV5-6 and TRBJ2-1; D is possibly TRBD1 or TRBD2 (5 bases each). The CDR3 extends over 13 amino acids. Per germline, CDR1 SGHDT and CDR2 YYEEEE. CDR3: CASSWDQYNGQFF. CDR3 nucleotide sequence: TGTGCCAGCAGCTGGGACCAATACAATGGGCAGTTCTTC.

The rearrangement uses TRBV12-3 or TRBV12-4 and TRBJ2-4; 7 bases map to TRBD2. CDR3 length: 14 residues. V lost 5 bases and J lost 8; bases outside the gene matches: 9. CDR3 DNA sequence: TGTGCCAGCAGTCCGGGGAGGGCCGCGGACATTCAGTACTTC. Amino acids: CASSPGRAADIQYF.

The V gene is TRBV11-2, the J gene TRBJ1-2; TRBD1 aligns across 8 bases. Trimming took 1 base from V and 3 from J; bases not matched to a gene: 7. Germline V gene data show CDR1 as SGHAT and CDR2 as FQNNGV. The CDR3 loop spans 16 amino acids. CDR3 loop: CASSLAIGQGYYGYTF. The CDR3 DNA sequence: TGTGCCAGCAGCTTAGCAATCGGACAGGGATACTATGGCTACACCTTC.

The V gene is TRBV5-1, the J gene TRBJ1-1; D is unresolved. Per germline, CDR1 SGHRS and CDR2 YFSETQ. V lost 0 bases to trimming and J lost 4 bases, with 16 bases between them. The CDR3 spans 16 residues. The CDR3 DNA sequence: TGCGCCAGCAGCTTGGCCGAGACCCGATCGGGCACTGAAGCTTTCTTT. This encodes CASSLAETRSGTEAFF.

The table lists this clonotype with a few counts. The chain employs TRBV5-1 and TRBJ2-7; 9 positions agree with TRBD1. Trimming removed 4 bases from V and 4 bases from J; junction bases left unmatched: 6. CDR3 length: 14 amino acids. The germline CDR1 and CDR2 sequences are SGHRS and YFSETQ. Here the CDR3 reads CASSRDRDFYEQYF. CDR3 nucleotide sequence: TGCGCCAGCAGCCGGGACAGGGATTTTTACGAGCAGTACTTC.

The chain employs TRBV24-1 and TRBJ2-3; 11 bases align to TRBD2. The germline V gene has CDR1 KGHDR and CDR2 SFDVKD. CDR3 length: 16 residues. The V gene end was trimmed by 4 bases and the J gene end by 8 bases; junction bases not matched to a gene: 10. The CDR3 DNA is TGTGCCACCAGTGAGATTAGCGGGGGGGCCGCAGGTACGCAGTATTTT. It yields the protein CATSEISGGAAGTQYF.

This clonotype was seen more than once but under ten times. The CDR3 here is CASSLEIPGNHNEQFF. In DNA, the CDR3 is TGCGCCAGCAGCTTGGAGATCCCAGGCAATCACAATGAGCAGTTCTTC. The chain is built from TRBV5-1 and TRBJ2-1; D ambiguous. Trimming removed 0 bases from V and 5 bases from J, with 15 bases in between. The CDR3 runs 16 residues. Germline lookup yields CDR1 SGHRS and CDR2 YFSETQ.

The chain joins TRBV4-1 to TRBJ1-5; D remains ambiguous. The V and J ends lost 1 base and 4 bases respectively, with 11 bases between them. CDR3 length equals 15 residues. The germline V gene has CDR1 MGHRA and CDR2 YSYEKL. CDR3 sequence: CASSQGLALNQPQHF. CDR3 nucleotide sequence: TGCGCCAGCAGCCAAGGATTGGCCCTAAATCAGCCCCAGCATTTT.

A remark on this clonotype: Compared with germline, one end of the junction differs, possibly owing to a read error. V gene TRBV7-3 combines with J gene TRBJ2-1; D is undetermined. The CDR3 length is 13 residues. Germline CDR1 reads SGHTA; CDR2 reads FQGTGA. The CDR3 sequence: CASSLEVSNEQVF. CDR3 bases: TGTGCCAGCAGCTTAGAGGTGTCCAATGAGCAGGTCTTC.

The V gene is TRBV11-2, the J gene TRBJ1-5; 8 bases agree with TRBD1. J was trimmed by 2 bases and V by 3 bases; bases with no gene match: 3. CDR1 SGHAT and CDR2 FQNNGV come from the germline V gene. The CDR3 runs to 15 residues. CDR3: CASSFGQGGNQPQHF. CDR3 coding DNA: TGTGCCAGCAGCTTTGGACAGGGAGGCAATCAGCCCCAGCATTTT.

This clonotype was detected only a few times. The rearrangement joins TRBV7-9 to TRBJ1-2; D possibly corresponds to TRBD1 (5 bases). CDR1 and CDR2 (germline): SEHNR, FQNEAQ (reference sequence). This CDR3 contains 13 residues. Trimming cost V 2 bases and J 8 bases, with 12 bases left between them. The CDR3 bases are TGTGCCAGCAGCTTAAATCGGGGGACGGGCTACACCTTC. This encodes CASSLNRGTGYTF.

This chain joins TRBV24-1 and TRBJ2-2; D remains ambiguous. Trimming took 2 bases from V and 6 from J, leaving 0 bases between them. Per germline, CDR1 KGHDR and CDR2 SFDVKD. The CDR3 length is 11 residues. CDR3 in DNA: TGTGCCACCAGTGATTCCGGGGAGCTGTTTTTT. Amino acids: CATSDSGELFF.

The chain carries TRBV20-1 and TRBJ2-3, with D perhaps TRBD2 (5 bases). Per germline, CDR1 DFQATT and CDR2 SNEGSKA (reference sequence). The CDR3 runs to 14 residues. The germline V and J ends were trimmed by 5 bases and 0 bases, with 12 bases remaining between them. CDR3 region: CSAGRRTSTDTQYF. The CDR3 nucleotides are TGCAGTGCTGGGCGACGGACTAGCACAGATACGCAGTATTTT.

The chain employs TRBV7-2 and TRBJ1-6, with D possibly being TRBD1 (6 bases). The CDR3 totals 19 residues. The V gene lost 2 bases and the J gene lost 0 bases, with 17 bases spanning the gap. Germline CDR1 is SGHTA and CDR2 is FQGNSA. The CDR3 spells CASSLNDRTLSSYNSPLHF. CDR3 sequence (DNA): TGTGCCAGCAGCTTAAATGACAGGACCCTAAGCTCCTATAATTCACCCCTCCACTTT.

V is TRBV6-5 and J is TRBJ1-2; TRBD1 agrees at 8 bases. After removal of 0 bases from V and 5 bases from J, the junction contained 5 bases not matched to a gene. Germline V gene sequence: CDR1 MNHEY, CDR2 SVGAGI. The CDR3 is made up of 15 amino acids. This chain's CDR3 is CASSYSRTGYYGYTF. CDR3 DNA: TGTGCCAGCAGTTACTCGAGGACAGGGTATTATGGCTACACCTTC.

The J gene is TRBJ2-2, the V gene TRBV7-8; D unresolved. The germline V and J ends were trimmed by 3 bases and 7 bases, with 9 bases remaining between them. This CDR3 has 13 amino acids. The germline V gene encodes CDR1 SGHVS and CDR2 FQNEAQ. In nucleotides, the CDR3 is TGTGCCAGCAGCTTGGAAGTCAACGGGGAGCTGTTTTTT. It translates to CASSLEVNGELFF.